Detailed here is one TCR beta chain. The CDR3 runs to 14 residues. V trimming: 6 bases; J trimming: 5 bases; junction bases outside the gene matches: 8. Germline-derived CDR1 and CDR2 are DFQATT and SNEGSKA (reference sequence). Regarding time point: newly diagnosed GD, antithyroid drugs for less than 3 months. PBMC-derived RNA was used for the TCR library. The record originates from a study of regulatory T cells in long-lasting Graves disease. Construction of the TCR beta libraries employed iRepertoire HTBI primers in conjunction with Arm-PCR of CDR3 regions. TCRdb used MiXCR to reprocess the multiplex PCR reads, holding one entry per CDR3 protein. The sample includes under 700,000 distinct CDR3 sequences, roughly 15% of them seen just once. The data also belong to a second study, concerning T cells in Graves' hyperthyroidism and ophthalmopathy.

The receptor was isolated from a woman aged 40 to 65 with Graves disease. The source material was peripheral blood mononuclear cells (PBMCs), sampled at new diagnosis, from a patient treated with antithyroid drugs. This chain uses TRBV20-1 with TRBJ2-1, with TRBD1 identical over 9 bases. The CDR3 nucleotides read TGCAGTGCCACGGACAGGGGCCTCCACAATGAGCAGTTCTTC. This encodes CSATDRGLHNEQFF.